The next 2 T cell receptor beta chains were all read from a single sample in a study of T cell responses to AZD1222 COVID-19 vaccine (dated by TCRdb to the early 2020s). The time point label of this sample denotes: about 28 days (+/-7) after the second vaccine dose. The sample's treatment or condition label is to be understood as: meningococcal conjugate vaccine given as trial control. To prepare the library, the immunoSEQ multiplex PCR assay was applied. Drawn from immuneACCESS, this table holds only the in-frame rearrangements with V and J called that TCRdb kept. Clones are partly lost; checked studies trace under half to an unresolved V gene and leave the rest unexplained. The sample contains 130,000 to 150,000 clones, 88% of them found a single time. Jointly, the top ten make up 5.4% of the sample. Specimen: peripheral blood, collected 28 days after the second dose of the MenACWY control vaccine. All receptors come from an adult who received the MenACWY meningococcal vaccine as a control.

This rearrangement joins TRBV10-3 to TRBJ1-2, with 7 bases aligning to TRBD1. Germline V gene data show CDR1 as ENHRY and CDR2 as SYGVKD. This CDR3 region has 13 residues. With 4 bases clipped from V and 4 bases from J, the junction kept 3 bases outside the gene matches. Here the CDR3 DNA reads TGTGCCATCAGTGGACAGGGCCCCTATGGCTACACCTTC. This sequence encodes CAISGQGPYGYTF.

The J gene is TRBJ2-3, the V gene TRBV5-1; 10 nucleotides agree with TRBD2. The CDR3 has 14 amino acids. The V and J ends lost 4 bases and 2 bases, in that order; junction bases with no gene match: 1. The germline CDR1 and CDR2 sequences are SGHRS and YFSETQ. CDR3 in DNA: TGCGCCAGCAGCCTAGCGGGGGCCACAGATACGCAGTATTTT. Translation: CASSLAGATDTQYF.